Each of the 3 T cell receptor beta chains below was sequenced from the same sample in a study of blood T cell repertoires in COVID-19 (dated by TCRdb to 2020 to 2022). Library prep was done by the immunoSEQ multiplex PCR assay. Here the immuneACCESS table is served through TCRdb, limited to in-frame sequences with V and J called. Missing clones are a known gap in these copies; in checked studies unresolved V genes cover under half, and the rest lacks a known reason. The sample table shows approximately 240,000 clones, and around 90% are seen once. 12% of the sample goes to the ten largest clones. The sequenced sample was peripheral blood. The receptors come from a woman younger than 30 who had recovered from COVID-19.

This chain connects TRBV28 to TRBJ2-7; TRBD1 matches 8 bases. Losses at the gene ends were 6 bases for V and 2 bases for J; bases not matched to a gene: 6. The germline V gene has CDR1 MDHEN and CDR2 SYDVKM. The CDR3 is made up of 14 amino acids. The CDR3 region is CASSLSDRAYEQYF. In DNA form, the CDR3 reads TGTGCCAGCAGCTTGTCGGACAGGGCCTACGAGCAGTACTTC.

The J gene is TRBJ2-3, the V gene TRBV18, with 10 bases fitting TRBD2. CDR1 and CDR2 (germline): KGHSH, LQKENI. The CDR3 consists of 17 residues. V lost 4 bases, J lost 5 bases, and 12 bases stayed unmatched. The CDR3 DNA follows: TGTGCCAGCTCACAACTGCTAGCGGGAGTTTCGGAAGATACGCAGTATTTT. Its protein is CASSQLLAGVSEDTQYF.

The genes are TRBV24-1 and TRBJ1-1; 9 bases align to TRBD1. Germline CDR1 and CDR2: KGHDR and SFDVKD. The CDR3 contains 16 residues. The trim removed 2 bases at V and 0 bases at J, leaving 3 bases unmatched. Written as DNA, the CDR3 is TGTGCCACCAGTGATTCCCGGACAGGGGTGAACACTGAAGCTTTCTTT. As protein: CATSDSRTGVNTEAFF.